This TCR beta chain originates from a study of control samples from healthy donors and cancer patients (dated by TCRdb to about 2020). The library was obtained by the immunoSEQ multiplex PCR assay. In TCRdb, the immuneACCESS table is reduced to in-frame sequences with V and J assigned. These tables do not hold every clone; where another copy was compared, an unresolved V gene accounts for under half, and the others remain unexplained. In this sample the table shows fewer than 95,000 clones, about 85% of which occur a single time. The ten largest clonotypes hold about 2.1% of the sample. With respect to this clone: Its specific antigen is unknown. No qualities accompany the bases; no much larger clone lies one base away.

The receptor was isolated from a woman in her forties in good health. The sequencing input was blood.

The CDR3 sequence is CASSVREDTEAFF. The DNA is TGTGCCAGCAGTGTCCGGGAGGACACTGAAGCTTTCTTT. The rearranged chain carries TRBV2 and TRBJ1-1, with the D gene not confidently named. Trimming costs V 4 bases and J 3 bases, and their ends lie 9 bases apart. From cysteine to phenylalanine, the CDR3 is 13 amino acids long. The kept DNA is CDR3 alone, 39 bases in frame from the first base. According to the germline V gene, CDR1 reads SNHLY and CDR2 reads FYNNEI.